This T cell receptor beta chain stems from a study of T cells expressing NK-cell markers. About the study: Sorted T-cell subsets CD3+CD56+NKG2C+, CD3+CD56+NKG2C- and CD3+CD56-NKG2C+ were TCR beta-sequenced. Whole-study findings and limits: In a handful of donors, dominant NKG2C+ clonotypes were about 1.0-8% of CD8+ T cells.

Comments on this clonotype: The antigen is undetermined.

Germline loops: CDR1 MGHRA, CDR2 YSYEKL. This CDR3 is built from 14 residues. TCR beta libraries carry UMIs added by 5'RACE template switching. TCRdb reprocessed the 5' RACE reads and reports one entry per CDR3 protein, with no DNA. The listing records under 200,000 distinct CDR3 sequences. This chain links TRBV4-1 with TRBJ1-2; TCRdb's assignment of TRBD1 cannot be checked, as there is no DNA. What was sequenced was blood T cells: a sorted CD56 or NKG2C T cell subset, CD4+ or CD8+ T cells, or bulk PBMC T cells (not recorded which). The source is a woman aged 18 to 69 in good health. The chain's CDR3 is CASSQLQGVGGYTF.